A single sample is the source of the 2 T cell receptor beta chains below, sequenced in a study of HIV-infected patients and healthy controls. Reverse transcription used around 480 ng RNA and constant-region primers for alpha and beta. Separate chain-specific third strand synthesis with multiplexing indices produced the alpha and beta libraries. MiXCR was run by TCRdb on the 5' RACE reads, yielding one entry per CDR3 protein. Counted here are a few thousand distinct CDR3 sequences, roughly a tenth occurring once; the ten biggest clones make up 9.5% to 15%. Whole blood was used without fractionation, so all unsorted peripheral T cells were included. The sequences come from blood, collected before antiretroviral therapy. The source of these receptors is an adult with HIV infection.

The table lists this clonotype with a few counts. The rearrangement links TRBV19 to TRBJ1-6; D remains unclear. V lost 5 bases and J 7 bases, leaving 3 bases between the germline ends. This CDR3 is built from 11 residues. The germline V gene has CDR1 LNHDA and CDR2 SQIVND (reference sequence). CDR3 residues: CASSDNSPLHF. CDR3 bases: TGTGCCAGTAGTGACAATTCACCCCTCCACTTT.

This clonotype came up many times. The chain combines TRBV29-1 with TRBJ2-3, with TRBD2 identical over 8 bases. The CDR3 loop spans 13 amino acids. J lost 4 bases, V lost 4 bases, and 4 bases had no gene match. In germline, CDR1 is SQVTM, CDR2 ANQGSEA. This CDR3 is CSVGAGEADTQYF. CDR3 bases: TGCAGCGTTGGAGCGGGAGAAGCAGATACGCAGTATTTT.